This is a list of T cell receptor beta chains from one sample in a study of CD8 T cells in Susac syndrome. MiXCR, run by TCRdb on the immunoSEQ multiplex PCR reads, gives a single entry per CDR3 protein. In the table there are about 240,000 distinct CDR3 sequences, roughly 95% of which are singletons. What was sequenced was CD4+ T cells from PBMCs. These receptors were collected from a human donor with Susac syndrome. The conserved cysteine and the conserved F or W are not part of the CDR3 here.

v_gene,j_gene,CDR3aa
TRBV4-1,TRBJ1-2,ASSQDAGQGGYT
TRBV5-1,TRBJ2-1,ASSFSGKTSSAGYNEQF
TRBV14,TRBJ1-4,ASSQGAATNEKLF
TRBV12-3/TRBV12-4,TRBJ2-1,ASRFTGGAYNEQF
TRBV28,TRBJ1-5,ASSPQGASSYSNQPQH
TRBV5-1,TRBJ2-3,ASAPGTSTDTQY
TRBV7-3,TRBJ2-1,ASSAGLAQF
TRBV11-1,TRBJ2-1,ASGPSRLNNEQF
TRBV29-1,TRBJ1-2,SAPGRAYGYT
TRBV29-1,TRBJ1-2,SVEAGDGYT
TRBV20-1,TRBJ2-7,SAAGLAGGPGVYEQY
TRBV29-1,TRBJ1-4,SVGGSGTMYGRNGKLF
TRBV29-1,TRBJ1-2,SVDGTTSLPNGYT
TRBV5-4,TRBJ1-2,ASSLDTGGVYGYT
TRBV20-1,TRBJ2-3,SAIHGTKSSTDTQY
TRBV29-1,TRBJ2-7,SVRTGLEQY
TRBV29-1,TRBJ2-7,SVSGGTGEQY
TRBV30,TRBJ2-3,AWKEGGSTDTQY
TRBV20-1,TRBJ2-7,SARADREYEQY
TRBV30,TRBJ2-3,AWSRRDTDTQY
TRBV29-1,TRBJ2-3,SVGDGDTQY
TRBV5-1,TRBJ2-7,ASSLTVQGSEQY
TRBV4-1,TRBJ1-5,ASSRTGTGNNQPQH
TRBV20-1,TRBJ2-5,SARPDRPPAGETQY
TRBV20-1,TRBJ2-3,RVEPSGMSGDTQY
TRBV20-1,TRBJ2-1,SLDEPSGSSDEQF
TRBV20-1,TRBJ2-7,SARDDRSSYEQY
TRBV5-8,TRBJ2-4,ASSSASKNIQY
TRBV29-1,TRBJ1-5,SVLTENNQPQH
TRBV20-1,TRBJ2-3,SARAPGPSTDTQY
TRBV5-6,TRBJ1-2,ASSFRTDNYGYT
TRBV3-1,TRBJ2-5,ASSPGEIKTQY
TRBV7-6,TRBJ2-5,ASSRLGTTRETQY
TRBV15,TRBJ1-1,ATSSTGQGLVPEAF
TRBV20-1,TRBJ1-1,SARPGITEAF
TRBV20-1,TRBJ1-5,SASLGYSNQPQH